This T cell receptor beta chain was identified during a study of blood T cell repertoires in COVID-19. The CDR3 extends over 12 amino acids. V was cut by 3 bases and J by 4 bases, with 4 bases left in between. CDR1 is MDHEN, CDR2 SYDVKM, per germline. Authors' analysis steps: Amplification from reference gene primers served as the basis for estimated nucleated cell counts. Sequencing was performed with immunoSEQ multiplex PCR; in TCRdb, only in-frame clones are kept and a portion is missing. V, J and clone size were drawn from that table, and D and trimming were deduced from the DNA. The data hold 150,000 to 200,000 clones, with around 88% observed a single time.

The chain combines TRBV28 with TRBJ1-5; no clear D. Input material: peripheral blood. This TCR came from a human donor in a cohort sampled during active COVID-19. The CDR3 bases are TGTGCCAGCAGTTTCCCAAATCAGCCCCAGCATTTT. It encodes CASSFPNQPQHF. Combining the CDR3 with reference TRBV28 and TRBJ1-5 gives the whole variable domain DVKVTQSSRYLVKRTGEKVFLECVQDMDHENMFWYRQDPGLGLRLIYFSYDVKMKEKGDIPEGYSVSREKKERFSLILESASTNQTSMYLCASSFPNQPQHFGDGTRLSIL.